The rows below give T cell receptor beta chains drawn from one sample of a study of OX40 agonist ivuxolimab in advanced cancers. Clones were read by immunoSEQ multiplex PCR, and TCRdb kept only the in-frame ones, dropping some. Of 95,000 to 150,000 clones in the sample, 85% to 90% were seen once. The sample in question was CD4+ or CD8+ T cells sorted from blood, obtained in a trial of the OX40 agonist ivuxolimab. The source is an adult with an advanced solid tumor such as melanoma, head and neck, liver or kidney cancer. Both conserved end residues are part of each CDR3. D genes are given only for firm matches. The size entry is marked missing in some rows and otherwise reads once, few, many or a size class.

TRBJ2-3 | . | TRBV10-3 | 15 | . | CASGRSGRTADTQYF | TGTGCCTCGGGACGAAGCGGGCGGACAGCAGATACGCAGTATTTT
TRBJ1-1 | . | TRBV27 | 13 | . | CASSPTGNTEAFF | TGTGCCAGCAGTCCTACTGGAAACACTGAAGCTTTCTTT
TRBJ2-7 | . | TRBV28 | 15 | . | CASSPPGVARYEQYF | TGTGCCAGCAGCCCCCCCGGGGTAGCGAGGTACGAGCAGTACTTC
TRBJ2-7 | . | TRBV7-2 | 14 | TRBD2 | CASSLGGGAHEQYF | TGTGCCAGCAGCTTAGGCGGGGGGGCCCACGAGCAGTACTTC
TRBJ1-4 | . | TRBV30 | 12 | TRBD1 | CAWGQGVEKLFF | TGTGCCTGGGGACAGGGAGTCGAAAAACTGTTTTTT
TRBJ2-7 | . | TRBV29-1 | 13 | TRBD1 | CSAGTGGTYEQYF | TGCAGCGCCGGGACAGGGGGGACCTACGAGCAGTACTTC
TRBJ2-7 | . | TRBV5-1 | 15 | TRBD2 | CASSGGTSGDYEQYF | TGCGCCAGCAGCGGAGGGACTAGCGGGGACTACGAGCAGTACTTC
TRBJ2-1 | . | TRBV5-4 | 16 | TRBD2 | CASSLGRGGSYNEQFF | TGTGCCAGCAGCTTGGGCCGGGGGGGCTCCTACAATGAGCAGTTCTTC
TRBJ1-1 | . | TRBV5-6 | 17 | . | CASSPLGGGREGTEAFF | TGTGCCAGCAGCCCCTTGGGGGGGGGTCGTGAGGGCACTGAAGCTTTCTTT
TRBJ1-4 | . | TRBV6-5 | 15 | . | CASSYSGRGNEKLFF | TGTGCCAGCAGTTACTCGGGTAGAGGGAATGAAAAACTGTTTTTT
TRBJ2-5 | . | TRBV7-2 | 16 | TRBD1 | CASSLEVTGGVETQYF | TGTGCCAGCAGCTTAGAGGTTACAGGGGGCGTAGAGACCCAGTACTTC
TRBJ2-1 | . | TRBV7-2 | 14 | . | CASSLHWTADEQFF | TGTGCCAGCAGCTTACATTGGACGGCGGACGAGCAGTTCTTC
TRBJ1-2 | . | TRBV28 | 14 | . | CASSLLMDNYGYTF | TGTGCCAGCAGTTTACTTATGGACAACTATGGCTACACCTTC
TRBJ1-1 | . | TRBV6-1 | 12 | . | CASMGGWTEAFF | TGTGCCAGCATGGGAGGATGGACTGAAGCTTTCTTT
TRBJ2-1 | . | TRBV5-1 | 15 | TRBD2 | CASSSGTTLRDEQFF | TGCGCCAGCAGCTCCGGGACTACCCTAAGGGATGAGCAGTTCTTC
TRBJ2-7 | . | TRBV7-2 | 18 | TRBD1 | CASSYQLSTGGLDYEQYF | TGTGCCAGCAGTTATCAGCTATCGACAGGGGGCTTGGATTATGAGCAGTACTTC
TRBJ2-7 | . | TRBV6-5 | 15 | TRBD1 | CASSYAGTGGVEQYF | TGTGCCAGCAGTTACGCCGGGACAGGGGGTGTGGAGCAGTACTTC
TRBJ2-5 | . | TRBV4-3 | 15 | . | CASSRGPTLQETQYF | TGCGCCAGCAGCCGCGGTCCCACACTACAAGAGACCCAGTACTTC
TRBJ1-5 | . | TRBV18 | 14 | . | CASSLGGAGQPQHF | TGTGCCAGCTCACTGGGGGGCGCGGGGCAGCCCCAGCATTTT
TRBJ1-1 | . | TRBV11-3 | 13 | . | CASSLAKYTEAFF | TGTGCCAGCAGCTTAGCCAAATACACTGAAGCTTTCTTT
TRBJ1-2 | . | TRBV28 | 12 | . | CASSFYGYGYTF | TGTGCCAGCAGTTTCTACGGCTATGGCTACACCTTC
TRBJ2-5 | . | TRBV7-8 | 20 | . | CASRTRTPGIPVRDQETQYF | TGTGCCAGCAGAACCAGAACTCCAGGGATACCTGTCCGAGACCAAGAGACCCAGTACTTC
TRBJ2-5 | . | TRBV18 | 13 | . | CASSPPSQETQYF | TGTGCCAGCTCACCACCGTCACAAGAGACCCAGTACTTC
TRBJ2-1 | . | TRBV27 | 14 | . | CASSLPDSYNEQFF | TGTGCCAGCAGCCTCCCGGACAGTTACAATGAGCAGTTCTTC
TRBJ2-1 | . | TRBV5-1 | 15 | TRBD2 | CASSVSGGDYNEQFF | TGCGCCAGCAGCGTTAGCGGGGGGGATTACAATGAGCAGTTCTTC
TRBJ2-3 | . | TRBV10-1 | 14 | . | CASREGQYSDTQYF | TGCGCCAGCAGGGAGGGACAGTATTCAGATACGCAGTATTTT
TRBJ2-7 | . | TRBV6-6 | 14 | . | CASTQGGLGYEQYF | TGTGCCAGCACCCAGGGGGGACTAGGCTACGAGCAGTACTTC
TRBJ2-5 | . | TRBV5-4 | 13 | . | CASSGYAGETQYF | TGTGCCAGCAGCGGCTATGCTGGAGAGACCCAGTACTTC
TRBJ2-5 | . | TRBV5-1 | 14 | . | CASSLVPAQETQYF | TGCGCCAGCAGCTTGGTACCAGCCCAAGAGACCCAGTACTTC
TRBJ2-3 | once | TRBV27 | 15 | TRBD1 | CASTKLGQGTDTQYF | TGTGCCAGCACCAAACTGGGACAGGGCACAGATACGCAGTATTTT
TRBJ2-3 | once | TRBV27 | 14 | . | CASSAYQDTDTQYF | TGTGCCAGCAGTGCTTACCAGGACACAGATACGCAGTATTTT
TRBJ1-3 | . | TRBV2 | 16 | TRBD1 | CASRATGGAGGNTIYF | TGTGCCAGCAGGGCAACAGGGGGCGCGGGAGGAAACACCATATATTTT
TRBJ2-1 | once | TRBV30 | 12 | TRBD2 | CAWSVERGAQFF | TGTGCCTGGAGTGTGGAGCGGGGGGCACAGTTCTTC
TRBJ2-5 | . | TRBV30 | 12 | . | CAGKGYQETQYF | TGTGCCGGTAAAGGGTACCAAGAGACCCAGTACTTC
TRBJ2-2 | . | TRBV19 | 16 | . | CASSIPSKQNTGELFF | TGTGCCAGTAGTATCCCCTCTAAACAAAACACCGGGGAGCTGTTTTTT
TRBJ1-1 | . | TRBV14 | 14 | . | CASSPRGGFTEAFF | TGTGCCAGCAGCCCACGAGGGGGGTTCACTGAAGCTTTCTTT
TRBJ2-3 | . | TRBV5-4 | 13 | TRBD2 | CASTGGGTDTQYF | TGTGCCAGTACCGGGGGGGGAACAGATACGCAGTATTTT
TRBJ2-7 | . | TRBV4-2 | 17 | TRBD1 | CASSQVVGQGVSYEQYF | TGTGCCAGCAGCCAAGTGGTGGGACAGGGGGTATCCTACGAGCAGTACTTC
TRBJ2-5 | . | TRBV5-1 | 15 | . | CASSLAEHALETQYF | TGCGCCAGCAGCTTGGCCGAGCACGCGTTGGAGACCCAGTACTTC
TRBJ2-7 | . | TRBV5-4 | 16 | TRBD1 | CASSIRDRSFNYEQYF | TGTGCCAGCAGCATAAGGGACAGGAGTTTTAACTACGAGCAGTACTTC
TRBJ1-1 | . | TRBV7-9 | 14 | TRBD1 | CASSLSSHAGGAFF | TGTGCCAGCAGCTTATCTTCCCACGCAGGGGGGGCTTTCTTT
TRBJ1-2 | . | TRBV21-1 | 13 | . | CASTGHTNYGYTF | TGTGCCAGCACCGGGCATACAAACTATGGCTACACCTTC
TRBJ2-5 | . | TRBV19 | 20 | TRBD2 | CASSSTRTSGGRGKGETQYF | TGTGCCAGTAGTTCCACCCGGACTAGCGGGGGGCGAGGGAAGGGAGAGACCCAGTACTTC
TRBJ2-5 | . | TRBV30 | 14 | . | CAWSNPPRGETQYF | TGTGCCTGGAGTAATCCACCCCGGGGGGAGACCCAGTACTTC
TRBJ2-7 | . | TRBV30 | 11 | . | CAWSVVYEQYF | TGTGCCTGGAGTGTAGTCTACGAGCAGTACTTC
TRBJ2-7 | . | TRBV27 | 13 | TRBD1 | CASSVTSGQILTF | TGTGCCAGCAGTGTAACCTCGGGACAGATTTTGACCTTC
TRBJ1-2 | once | TRBV30 | 13 | . | CAWSVFSAGFYTF | TGTGCCTGGAGTGTATTCAGCGCCGGGTTCTACACCTTC
TRBJ2-3 | . | TRBV18 | 16 | TRBD1 | CASSPLGTGVTDTQYF | TGTGCCAGCTCACCACTGGGGACAGGGGTCACAGATACGCAGTATTTT
TRBJ2-7 | . | TRBV2 | 14 | . | CASSGTGARYEQYF | TGTGCCAGCAGTGGAACCGGGGCTCGCTACGAGCAGTACTTC
TRBJ2-7 | . | TRBV7-2 | 15 | . | CASSLVGTVSYEQYF | TGTGCCAGCAGCTTAGTAGGTACGGTGAGCTACGAGCAGTACTTC
TRBJ1-2 | . | TRBV30 | 14 | TRBD1 | CAWTRTGTGNGYTF | TGTGCCTGGACCAGAACCGGGACAGGGAATGGCTACACCTTC
TRBJ2-4 | . | TRBV23-1 | 8 | . | CARLRRYF | TGCGCCAGACTGAGGAGGTACTTC
TRBJ2-7 | . | TRBV4-3 | 15 | . | CASSQVAGGSYEQYF | TGCGCCAGCAGCCAAGTTGCCGGGGGCTCCTACGAGCAGTACTTC
TRBJ2-7 | . | TRBV29-1 | 14 | TRBD1 | CSVGLGVTGDEQYF | TGCAGCGTTGGTTTGGGAGTGACAGGGGACGAGCAGTACTTC
TRBJ1-2 | . | TRBV9 | 13 | TRBD1 | CASSPTGGRGYTF | TGTGCCAGCAGCCCAACAGGGGGACGAGGCTACACCTTC
TRBJ1-2 | few | TRBV30 | 13 | . | CAWSGQGPYGYTF | TGTGCCTGGAGTGGTCAGGGACCCTATGGCTACACCTTC
TRBJ2-7 | . | TRBV5-1 | 15 | TRBD1 | CASSLAGQGAYEQYF | TGCGCCAGCAGCTTGGCCGGACAGGGTGCCTACGAGCAGTACTTC
TRBJ2-1 | . | TRBV6-6 | 12 | . | CASSPRAHEQFF | TGTGCCAGCAGCCCCCGAGCCCATGAGCAGTTCTTC
TRBJ1-2 | . | TRBV28 | 13 | TRBD1 | CASWTGYPALYTF | TGTGCCAGCTGGACAGGGTATCCGGCCCTCTACACCTTC
TRBJ2-7 | . | TRBV7-9 | 11 | . | CASSSNLEQYF | TGTGCCAGCAGCTCAAACCTAGAGCAGTACTTC